This T cell receptor beta chain was obtained from a study of response to subunit inactivated influenza vaccine. This clonotype turned up a few times. Its specificity is unknown. Using its own MiXCR run on the RT-PCR reads, TCRdb lists one record per CDR3 protein. The table shows 400,000 to 650,000 distinct CDR3 sequences, with approximately 7.7% occurring only once. Between the trimmed V and J ends, which lost 0 bases and 0 bases, there was a span of 10 bases. The CDR3 has 16 amino acids. Germline-derived CDR1 and CDR2 are SNHLY and FYNNEI. Study conclusions and caveats: New T cells are recruited in small numbers by each seasonal influenza vaccination, according to the authors' suggestion.

The source material was PBMCs from blood, sampled roughly 24 months after vaccination. The source is a man in his fifties or sixties who received an inactivated influenza vaccine. The rearrangement links TRBV2 to TRBJ2-3; unclear D gene. This CDR3 reads CASSEALTLSTDTQYF. CDR3 coding DNA: TGTGCCAGCAGTGAAGCGCTGACGTTAAGCACAGATACGCAGTATTTT.